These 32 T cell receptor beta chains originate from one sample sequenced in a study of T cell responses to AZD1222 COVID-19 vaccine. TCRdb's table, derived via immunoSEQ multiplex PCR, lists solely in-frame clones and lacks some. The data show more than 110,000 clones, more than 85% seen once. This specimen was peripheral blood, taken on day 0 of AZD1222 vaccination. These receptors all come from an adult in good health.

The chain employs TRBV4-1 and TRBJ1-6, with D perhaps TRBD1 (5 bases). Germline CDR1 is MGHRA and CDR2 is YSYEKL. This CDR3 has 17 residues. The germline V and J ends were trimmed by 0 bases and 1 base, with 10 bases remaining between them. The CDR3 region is CASSQEGGESYNSPLHF. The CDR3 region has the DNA TGCGCCAGCAGCCAAGAGGGGGGGGAGTCCTATAATTCACCCCTCCACTTT.

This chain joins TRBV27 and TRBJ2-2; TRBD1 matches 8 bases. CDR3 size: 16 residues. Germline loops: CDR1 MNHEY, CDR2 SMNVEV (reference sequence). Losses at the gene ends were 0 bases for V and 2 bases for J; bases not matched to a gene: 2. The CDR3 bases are TGTGCCAGCAGTTTATCGTCAGGGGGCAACACCGGGGAGCTGTTTTTT. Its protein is CASSLSSGGNTGELFF.

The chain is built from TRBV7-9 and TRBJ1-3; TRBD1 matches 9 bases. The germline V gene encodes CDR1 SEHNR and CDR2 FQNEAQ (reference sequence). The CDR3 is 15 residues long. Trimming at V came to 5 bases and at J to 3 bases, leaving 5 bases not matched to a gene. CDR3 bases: TGTGCCAGCAGCCCGTTGGACAGGGGTGGAAACACCATATATTTT. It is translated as CASSPLDRGGNTIYF.

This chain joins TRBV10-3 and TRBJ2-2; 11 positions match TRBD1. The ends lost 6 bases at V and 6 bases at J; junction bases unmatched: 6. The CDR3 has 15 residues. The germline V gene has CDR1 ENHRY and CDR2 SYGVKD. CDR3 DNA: TGTGCCATCAGGGGGACAGGGGGTTCCCCCGGGGAGCTGTTTTTT. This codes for CAIRGTGGSPGELFF.

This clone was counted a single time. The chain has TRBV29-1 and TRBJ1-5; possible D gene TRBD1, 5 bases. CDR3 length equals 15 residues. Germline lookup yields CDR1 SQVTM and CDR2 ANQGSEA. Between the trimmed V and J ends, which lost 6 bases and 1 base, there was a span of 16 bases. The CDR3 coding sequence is TGCAGCGTCCAATTTGACGGGGCAAGCAATCAGCCCCAGCATTTT. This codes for CSVQFDGASNQPQHF.

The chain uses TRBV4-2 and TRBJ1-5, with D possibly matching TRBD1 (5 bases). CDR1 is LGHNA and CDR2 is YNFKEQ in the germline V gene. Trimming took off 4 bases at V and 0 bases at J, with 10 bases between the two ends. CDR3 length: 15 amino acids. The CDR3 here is CASSLAGNSNQPQHF. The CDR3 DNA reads TGTGCCAGCAGCCTGGCAGGGAATAGCAATCAGCCCCAGCATTTT.

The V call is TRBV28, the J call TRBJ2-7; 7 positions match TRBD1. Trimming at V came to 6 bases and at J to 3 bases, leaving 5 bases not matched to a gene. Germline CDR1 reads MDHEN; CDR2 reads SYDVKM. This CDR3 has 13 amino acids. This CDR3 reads CASSQTGNYEQYF. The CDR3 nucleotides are TGTGCCAGCAGCCAGACAGGGAACTACGAGCAGTACTTC.

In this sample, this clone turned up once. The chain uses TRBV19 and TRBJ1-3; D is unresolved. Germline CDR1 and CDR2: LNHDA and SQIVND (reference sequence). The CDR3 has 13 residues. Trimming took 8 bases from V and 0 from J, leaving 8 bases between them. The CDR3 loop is CASLVNSGNTIYF. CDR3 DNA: TGTGCCAGTTTGGTCAACTCTGGAAACACCATATATTTT.

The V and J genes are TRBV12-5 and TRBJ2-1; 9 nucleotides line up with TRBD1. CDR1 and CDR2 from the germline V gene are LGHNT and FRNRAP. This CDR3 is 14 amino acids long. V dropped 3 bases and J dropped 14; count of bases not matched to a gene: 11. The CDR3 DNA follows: TGTGCTAGTGGTTTCCAAGGGGACAGGGCTGTGAAGTTCTTC. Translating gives CASGFQGDRAVKFF.

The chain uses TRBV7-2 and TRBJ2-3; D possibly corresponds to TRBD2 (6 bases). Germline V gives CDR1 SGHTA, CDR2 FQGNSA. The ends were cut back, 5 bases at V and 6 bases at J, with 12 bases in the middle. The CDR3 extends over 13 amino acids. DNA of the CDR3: TGTGCCAGCAGCCCACGACTAGTGGATACGCAGTATTTT. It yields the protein CASSPRLVDTQYF.

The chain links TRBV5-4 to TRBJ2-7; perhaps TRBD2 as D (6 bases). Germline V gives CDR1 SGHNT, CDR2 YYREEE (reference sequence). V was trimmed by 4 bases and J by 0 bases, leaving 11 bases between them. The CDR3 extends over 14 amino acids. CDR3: CASSLGGPSYEQYF. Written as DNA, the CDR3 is TGTGCCAGCAGCCTCGGGGGACCCTCCTACGAGCAGTACTTC. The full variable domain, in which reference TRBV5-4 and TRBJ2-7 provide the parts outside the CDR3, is ETGVTQSPTHLIKTRGQQVTLRCSSQSGHNTVSWYQQALGQGPQFIFQYYREEENGRGNFPPRFSGLQFPNYSSELNVNALELDDSALYLCASSLGGPSYEQYFGPGTRLTVT.

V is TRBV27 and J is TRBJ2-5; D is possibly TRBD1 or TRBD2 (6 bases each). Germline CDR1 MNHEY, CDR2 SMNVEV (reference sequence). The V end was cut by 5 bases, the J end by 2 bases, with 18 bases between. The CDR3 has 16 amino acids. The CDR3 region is CASSASRGGEQETQYF. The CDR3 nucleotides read TGTGCCAGCAGTGCCTCCAGGGGCGGGGAACAAGAGACCCAGTACTTC.

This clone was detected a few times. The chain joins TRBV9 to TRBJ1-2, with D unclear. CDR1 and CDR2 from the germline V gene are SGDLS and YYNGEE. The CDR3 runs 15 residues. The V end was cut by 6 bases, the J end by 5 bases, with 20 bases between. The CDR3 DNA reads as TGTGCCAGCACCCCCAGCTCGGCGGAGGTTTATGGCTACACCTTC. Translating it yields CASTPSSAEVYGYTF.

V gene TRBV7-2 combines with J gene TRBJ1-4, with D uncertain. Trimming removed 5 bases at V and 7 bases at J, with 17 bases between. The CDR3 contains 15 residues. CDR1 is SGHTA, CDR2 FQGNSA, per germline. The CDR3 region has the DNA TGTGCCAGCAGCCCATCCCGGGCCCTCCCTGAAAAACTGTTTTTT. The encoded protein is CASSPSRALPEKLFF.

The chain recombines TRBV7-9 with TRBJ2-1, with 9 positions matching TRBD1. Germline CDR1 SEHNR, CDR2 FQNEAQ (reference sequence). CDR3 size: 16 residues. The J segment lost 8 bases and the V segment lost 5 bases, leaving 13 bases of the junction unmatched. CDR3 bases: TGTGCCAGCAGCCCCAAGGCCGGGACAGGGTGGGATGAGCAGTTCTTC. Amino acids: CASSPKAGTGWDEQFF.

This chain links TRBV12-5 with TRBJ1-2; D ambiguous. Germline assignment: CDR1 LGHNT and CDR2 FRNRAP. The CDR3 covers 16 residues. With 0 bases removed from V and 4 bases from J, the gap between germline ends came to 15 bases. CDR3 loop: CASGLVQGNAGYGYTF. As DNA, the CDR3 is TGTGCTAGTGGTTTGGTACAAGGGAACGCGGGCTATGGCTACACCTTC.

Here the CDR3 reads CASSRDQETQYF. The DNA for the CDR3 is TGTGCCAGCTCCCGAGACCAAGAGACCCAGTACTTC. The rearrangement links TRBV18 to TRBJ2-5; D gene ambiguous. The V and J ends lost 6 bases and 0 bases respectively, with 5 bases between them. The length of the CDR3 is 12 residues. The germline gives CDR1 KGHSH, CDR2 LQKENI.

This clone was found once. This CDR3 reads CSAIKDDGYTF. The CDR3 DNA reads as TGCAGTGCTATAAAGGACGATGGCTACACCTTC. V is TRBV20-1 and J is TRBJ1-2; no definite D call. This CDR3 region has 11 residues. V was clipped by 4 bases and J by 6 bases, with 9 bases between them. Germline values: CDR1 DFQATT, CDR2 SNEGSKA (reference sequence).

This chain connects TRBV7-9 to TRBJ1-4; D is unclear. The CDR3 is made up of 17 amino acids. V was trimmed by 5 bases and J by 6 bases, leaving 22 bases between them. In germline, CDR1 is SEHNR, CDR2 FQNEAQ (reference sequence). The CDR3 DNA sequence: TGTGCCAGCAGCGCTCTTGCCGAGGGAGGGTTTGATGAAAAACTGTTTTTT. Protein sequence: CASSALAEGGFDEKLFF.

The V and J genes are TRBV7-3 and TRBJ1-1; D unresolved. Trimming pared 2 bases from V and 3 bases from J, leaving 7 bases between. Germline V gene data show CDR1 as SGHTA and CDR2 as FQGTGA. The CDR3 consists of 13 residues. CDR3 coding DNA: TGTGCCAGCAGCTTAGGGGTGTACACTGAAGCTTTCTTT. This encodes CASSLGVYTEAFF.

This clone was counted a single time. The CDR3 here is CASSPNPGEKLFF. Written as DNA, the CDR3 is TGTGCCAGCAGCCCCAACCCGGGGGAAAAACTGTTTTTT. The V call is TRBV7-3, the J call TRBJ1-4; D is unclear. The length of the CDR3 is 13 residues. Germline V lookup: CDR1 SGHTA, CDR2 FQGTGA. V was clipped by 5 bases and J by 8 bases, with 12 bases between them.

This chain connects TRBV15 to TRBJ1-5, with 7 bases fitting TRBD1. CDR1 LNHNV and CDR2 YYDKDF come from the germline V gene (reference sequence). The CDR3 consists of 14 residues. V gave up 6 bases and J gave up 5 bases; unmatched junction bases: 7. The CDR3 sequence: CATRPGQLDQPQHF. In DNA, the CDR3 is TGTGCCACCAGACCGGGACAGCTCGATCAGCCCCAGCATTTT.

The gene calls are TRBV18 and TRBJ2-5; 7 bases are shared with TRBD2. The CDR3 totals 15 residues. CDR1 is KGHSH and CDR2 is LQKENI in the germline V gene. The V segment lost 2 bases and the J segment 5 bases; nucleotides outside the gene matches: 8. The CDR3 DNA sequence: TGTGCCAGCTCACCATGGGGGGGAAGAGACGAGACCCAGTACTTC. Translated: CASSPWGGRDETQYF.

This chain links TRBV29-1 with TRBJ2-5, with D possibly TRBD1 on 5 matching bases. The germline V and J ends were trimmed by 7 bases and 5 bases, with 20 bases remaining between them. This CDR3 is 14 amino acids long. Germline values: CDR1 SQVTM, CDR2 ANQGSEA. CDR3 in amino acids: CSADRGPKGETQYF. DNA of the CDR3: TGCAGCGCCGACAGAGGTCCGAAGGGGGAGACCCAGTACTTC.

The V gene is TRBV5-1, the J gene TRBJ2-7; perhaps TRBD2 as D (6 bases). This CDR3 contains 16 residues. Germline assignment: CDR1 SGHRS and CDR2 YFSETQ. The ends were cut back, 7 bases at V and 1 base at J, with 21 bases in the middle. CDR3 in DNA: TGCGCCAGCTCGTGGGGGGAGAGTAGGGCTTCCTACGAGCAGTACTTC. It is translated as CASSWGESRASYEQYF.

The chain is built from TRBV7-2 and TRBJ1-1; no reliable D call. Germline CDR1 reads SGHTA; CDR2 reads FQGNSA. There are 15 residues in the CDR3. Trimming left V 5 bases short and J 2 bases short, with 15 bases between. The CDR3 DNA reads TGTGCCAGCAGCATCCCTTACACAATTAACACTGAAGCTTTCTTT. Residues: CASSIPYTINTEAFF.

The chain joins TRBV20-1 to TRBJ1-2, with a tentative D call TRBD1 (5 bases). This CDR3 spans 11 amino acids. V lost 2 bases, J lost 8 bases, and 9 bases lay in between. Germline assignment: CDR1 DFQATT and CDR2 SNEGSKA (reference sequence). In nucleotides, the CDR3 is TGCAGTGCTAGAACGGGACGCGGCTACACCTTC. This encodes CSARTGRGYTF.

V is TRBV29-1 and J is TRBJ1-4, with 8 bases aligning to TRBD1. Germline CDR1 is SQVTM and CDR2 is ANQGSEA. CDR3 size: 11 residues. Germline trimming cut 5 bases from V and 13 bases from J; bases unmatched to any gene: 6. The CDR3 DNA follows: TGCAGCGTTTCGTCGGACAGGGTACTGTTTTTT. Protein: CSVSSDRVLFF.

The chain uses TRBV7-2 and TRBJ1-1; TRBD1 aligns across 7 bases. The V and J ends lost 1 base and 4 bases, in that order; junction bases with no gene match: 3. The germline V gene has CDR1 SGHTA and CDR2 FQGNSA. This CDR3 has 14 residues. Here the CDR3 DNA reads TGTGCCAGCAGCTTAGTGACAGGGTTCACTGAAGCTTTCTTT. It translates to CASSLVTGFTEAFF.

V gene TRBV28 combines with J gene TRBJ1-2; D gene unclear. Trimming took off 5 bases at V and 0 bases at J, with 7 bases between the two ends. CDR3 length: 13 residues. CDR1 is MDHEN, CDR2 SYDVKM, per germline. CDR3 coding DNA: TGTGCCAGCAGTGTAGGAACTAACTATGGCTACACCTTC. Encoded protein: CASSVGTNYGYTF.

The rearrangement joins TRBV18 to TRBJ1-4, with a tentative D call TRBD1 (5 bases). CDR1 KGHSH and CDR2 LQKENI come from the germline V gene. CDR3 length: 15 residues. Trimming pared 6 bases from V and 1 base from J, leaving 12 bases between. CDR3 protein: CASSPTGVTNEKLFF. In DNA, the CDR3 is TGTGCCAGCTCCCCCACAGGAGTAACTAATGAAAAACTGTTTTTT.

The CDR3 DNA reads as TGTGCCAGCAGTTACGCCGGGACAGGCCTCTTAAATGAGCAGTTCTTC. Residues: CASSYAGTGLLNEQFF. The chain employs TRBV11-2 and TRBJ2-1; 8 bases are a match to TRBD1. The germline V gene encodes CDR1 SGHAT and CDR2 FQNNGV. CDR3 length equals 16 residues. The J segment lost 7 bases and the V segment lost 6 bases, leaving 14 bases of the junction unmatched.